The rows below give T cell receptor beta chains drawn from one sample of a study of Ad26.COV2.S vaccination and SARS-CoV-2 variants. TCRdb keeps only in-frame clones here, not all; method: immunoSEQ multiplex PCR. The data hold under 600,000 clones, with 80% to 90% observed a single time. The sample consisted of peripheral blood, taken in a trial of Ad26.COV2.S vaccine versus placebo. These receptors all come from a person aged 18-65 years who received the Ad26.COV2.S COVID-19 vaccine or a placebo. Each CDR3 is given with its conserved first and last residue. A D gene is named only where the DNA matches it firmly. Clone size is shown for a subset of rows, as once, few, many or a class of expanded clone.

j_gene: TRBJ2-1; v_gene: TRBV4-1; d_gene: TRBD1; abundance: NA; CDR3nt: TGCGCCAGCAGCCGTCCCGGGACAGGAACCTACAATGAGCAGTTCTTC; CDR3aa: CASSRPGTGTYNEQFF
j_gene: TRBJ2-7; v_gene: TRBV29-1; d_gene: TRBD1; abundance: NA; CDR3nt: TGCAGCGTGGGGACAGGGTTGGCGTACGAGCAGTACTTC; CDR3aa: CSVGTGLAYEQYF
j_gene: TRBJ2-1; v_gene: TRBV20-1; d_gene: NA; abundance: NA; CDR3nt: TGCAGTGCTAGTCTGCGTTACAATGAGCAGTTCTTC; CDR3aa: CSASLRYNEQFF
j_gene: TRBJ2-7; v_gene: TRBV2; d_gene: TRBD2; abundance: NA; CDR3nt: TGTGCCAGCAGGGAGGGGCCGGGACTAGCGGTCTACGAGCAGTACTTC; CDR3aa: CASREGPGLAVYEQYF
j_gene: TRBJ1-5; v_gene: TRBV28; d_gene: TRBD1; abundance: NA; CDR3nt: TGTGCCAGCAGCCGTGGGACAGGTCCAAATCAGCCCCAGCATTTT; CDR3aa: CASSRGTGPNQPQHF
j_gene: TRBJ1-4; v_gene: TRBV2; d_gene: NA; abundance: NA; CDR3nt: TGTGCCAGCAGGGACCAGGGGTCTAATGAAAAACTGTTTTTT; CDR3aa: CASRDQGSNEKLFF
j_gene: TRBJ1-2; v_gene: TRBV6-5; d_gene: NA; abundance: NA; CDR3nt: TGTGCCAGCACCACCGGCAGGCTGGGCTACACCTTC; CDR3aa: CASTTGRLGYTF
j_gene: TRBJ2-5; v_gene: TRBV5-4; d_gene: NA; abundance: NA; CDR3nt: TGTGCCAGCAGCTTGCCGCACGAGGAGACCCAGTACTTC; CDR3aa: CASSLPHEETQYF
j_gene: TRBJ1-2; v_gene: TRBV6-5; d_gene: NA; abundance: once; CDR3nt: TGTGCCAGCAGTTACTCTGCGGGGGGCGGAAGTTATGGCTACACCTTC; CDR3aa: CASSYSAGGGSYGYTF
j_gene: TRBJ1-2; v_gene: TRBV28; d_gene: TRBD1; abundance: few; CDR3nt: TGTGCCAGCAGTCCAACCACAGGGGGCTATGGCTACACCTTC; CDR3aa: CASSPTTGGYGYTF
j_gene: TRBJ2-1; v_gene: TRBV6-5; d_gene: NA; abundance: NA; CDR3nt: TGTGCCAGCAGTTCCCGGTCGAGAGAGTTGTTCTTC; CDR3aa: CASSSRSRELFF
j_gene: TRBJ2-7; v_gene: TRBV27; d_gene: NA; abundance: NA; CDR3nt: TGTGCCAGCAGTTTAAACCCGACGAGCTACGAGCAGTACTTC; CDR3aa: CASSLNPTSYEQYF
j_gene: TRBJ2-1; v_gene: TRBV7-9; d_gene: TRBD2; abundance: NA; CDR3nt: TGTGCCAGCAGCATATCCCTGAGCGGGAGGGCCAACAATGAGCAGTTCTTC; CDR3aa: CASSISLSGRANNEQFF
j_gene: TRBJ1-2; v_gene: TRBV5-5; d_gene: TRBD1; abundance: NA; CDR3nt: TGTGCCAGCAGCTTGGGCGGACAGGCAAGGATCTATGGCTACACCTTC; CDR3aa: CASSLGGQARIYGYTF
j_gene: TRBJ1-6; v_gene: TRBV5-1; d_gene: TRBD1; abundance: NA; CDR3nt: TGCGCCAGCAGCTTGAACACCCCCGGGACAGGGGATAATTCACCCCTCCACTTT; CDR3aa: CASSLNTPGTGDNSPLHF
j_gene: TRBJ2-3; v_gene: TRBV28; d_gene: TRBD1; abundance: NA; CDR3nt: TGTGCCAGCGGGGGGACAGGGGGTTGGGATACGCAGTATTTT; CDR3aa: CASGGTGGWDTQYF
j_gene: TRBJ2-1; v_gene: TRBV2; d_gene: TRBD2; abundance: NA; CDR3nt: TGTGCCAGCACTACCGGACTAGCGAGCTCCTACAATGAGCAGTTCTTC; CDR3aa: CASTTGLASSYNEQFF
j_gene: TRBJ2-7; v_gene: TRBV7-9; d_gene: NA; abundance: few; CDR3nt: TGTGCCAGCAGCCGAGGGCATTACGAGCAGTACTTC; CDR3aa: CASSRGHYEQYF
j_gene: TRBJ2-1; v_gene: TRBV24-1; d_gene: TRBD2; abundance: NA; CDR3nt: TGTGCCACCAGTGGGCAGGGACTAGCGGGAGGGCCTTACAATGAGCAGTTCTTC; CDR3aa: CATSGQGLAGGPYNEQFF
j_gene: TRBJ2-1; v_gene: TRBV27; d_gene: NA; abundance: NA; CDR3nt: TGTGCCAGCAGCCCGAGCGGGCAGTCCTACAATGAGCAGTTCTTC; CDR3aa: CASSPSGQSYNEQFF